One sample yielded the 17 T cell receptor beta chains listed below, sequenced in a study of graft-versus-host responses after intestinal transplantation. The data were produced by immunoSEQ multiplex PCR, yet TCRdb's version contains in-frame clones alone and is incomplete. The table lists 90,000 to 120,000 clones, about 91% of them singletons. Which antigens these TCRs recognize remains unknown. Source: unstimulated CD4+ T cells sorted from spleen or lymph node cells, taken before transplant. The receptors originated from a human donor who was the organ donor for an intestinal transplant.

This sequence joins TRBV2 and TRBJ1-1; D is possibly TRBD1 (5 bases). The ends were cut back, 7 bases at V and 1 base at J, with 10 bases in the middle. This CDR3 has 13 amino acids. The germline CDR1 and CDR2 sequences are SNHLY and FYNNEI. CDR3 coding DNA: TGTGCCAGCAAGACAGAGAAGAACACTGAAGCTTTCTTT. It yields the protein CASKTEKNTEAFF.

The chain carries TRBV5-4 and TRBJ1-2, with 8 bases identical to TRBD1. The ends lost 2 bases at V and 7 bases at J; junction bases unmatched: 7. CDR3 length: 14 amino acids. In germline, CDR1 is SGHNT, CDR2 YYREEE (reference sequence). The CDR3 nucleotides are TGTGCCAGCAGCTTCGTCCAGGGGGCGAGTGGCTACACCTTC. Protein sequence: CASSFVQGASGYTF.

The table lists this clone with a few counts. The genes are TRBV19 and TRBJ1-4, with D perhaps TRBD1 (5 bases). Trimming removed 3 bases from V and 9 bases from J, with 14 bases in between. This CDR3 has 14 residues. Germline V lookup: CDR1 LNHDA, CDR2 SQIVND (reference sequence). CDR3 amino acids: CASSIDSKAQKLFF. The CDR3 nucleotides read TGTGCCAGTAGTATCGACAGTAAGGCCCAAAAACTGTTTTTT.

The chain recombines TRBV2 with TRBJ2-1; 9 nucleotides line up with TRBD2. V was pared by 2 bases and J by 4 bases, with 3 bases of the junction left unmatched. Germline loops: CDR1 SNHLY, CDR2 FYNNEI. The CDR3 is 15 residues long. CDR3 in amino acids: CASSERLAGYNEQFF. In nucleotides, the CDR3 is TGTGCCAGCAGTGAAAGGCTAGCGGGGTACAATGAGCAGTTCTTC.

This rearrangement joins TRBV6-6 to TRBJ2-2; D is perhaps TRBD1 (6 bases). From germline, CDR1 is MNHNY and CDR2 SVGAGI (reference sequence). This CDR3 contains 13 residues. Trimming stripped 5 bases from V and 3 bases from J, with 7 bases between. CDR3 amino acids: CASSKGDTGELFF. The CDR3 nucleotides are TGTGCCAGCAGTAAGGGGGACACCGGGGAGCTGTTTTTT.

Worth noting for this clone: Other DNA sequences in the sample encode the same CDR3. CDR3 nucleotides: TGCGCCAGCAGCTTGGGCTACGAGCAGTACTTC. It translates to CASSLGYEQYF. V gene TRBV5-1 combines with J gene TRBJ2-7; D is undetermined. The CDR3 has 11 amino acids. The germline V gene encodes CDR1 SGHRS and CDR2 YFSETQ. The V and J ends lost 0 bases and 3 bases respectively, with 1 base between them.

This chain uses TRBV4-1 with TRBJ2-5; TRBD2 aligns across 10 bases. The CDR3 spans 15 residues. The germline V gene encodes CDR1 MGHRA and CDR2 YSYEKL. The J segment lost 5 bases and the V segment lost 4 bases, leaving 7 bases of the junction unmatched. The CDR3 DNA is TGCGCCAGCAGCCGAGCTAGCGGGAGTAGGGAGACCCAGTACTTC. Protein product: CASSRASGSRETQYF.

This clone appeared a single time. The V gene is TRBV6-1, the J gene TRBJ2-7; a possible D gene is TRBD2 (5 bases). CDR1 is MNHNS and CDR2 is SASEGT in the germline V gene. The V end was cut by 6 bases, the J end by 1 base, with 13 bases between. This CDR3 comprises 14 residues. The CDR3 bases are TGTGCCAGCAGGAGGGAACTAGAGTCCTACGAGCAGTACTTC. This gives the protein CASRRELESYEQYF.

This clone was observed once. The rearrangement joins TRBV18 to TRBJ2-1; 8 bases match TRBD2. Germline CDR1 is KGHSH and CDR2 is LQKENI. The J segment lost 5 bases and the V segment lost 4 bases, leaving 7 bases of the junction unmatched. CDR3 length: 15 residues. CDR3 sequence reads: CASSQLTSANNEQFF. The CDR3 DNA reads TGTGCCAGCTCACAATTGACTAGCGCCAACAATGAGCAGTTCTTC.

This clone was counted a single time. V gene TRBV4-1 combines with J gene TRBJ2-5, with D tentatively TRBD1 (5 bases). With 0 bases removed from V and 2 bases from J, the gap between germline ends came to 16 bases. Germline lookup yields CDR1 MGHRA and CDR2 YSYEKL. The CDR3 spans 17 residues. The CDR3 protein is CASSQDLGRPGQETQYF. The CDR3, as DNA: TGCGCCAGCAGCCAAGATCTGGGGCGGCCAGGTCAAGAGACCCAGTACTTC.

This clone has only one observation. The V gene is TRBV5-8, the J gene TRBJ2-1; weak D call: TRBD1 (6 bases). CDR3 length: 16 amino acids. Per germline, CDR1 SGHTS and CDR2 YDEGEE. Trimming cost V 0 bases and J 3 bases, with 13 bases left between them. Here the CDR3 reads CASSLGSSRGYNEQFF. The DNA of the CDR3 is TGTGCCAGCAGCTTGGGCTCAAGCAGGGGCTACAATGAGCAGTTCTTC.

This sequence joins TRBV19 and TRBJ2-2, with 14 bases aligning to TRBD2. The V gene's germline CDR1 is LNHDA and CDR2 SQIVND (reference sequence). There are 20 residues in the CDR3. V lost 5 bases and J lost 4; bases outside the gene matches: 15. This CDR3 is CASSPRLTSGGASGTGELFF. CDR3 nucleotides: TGTGCCAGTAGTCCCAGATTGACTAGCGGGGGGGCCTCGGGCACCGGGGAGCTGTTTTTT.

The chain links TRBV4-1 to TRBJ1-5, with D unclear. In germline, CDR1 is MGHRA, CDR2 YSYEKL. CDR3 size: 13 residues. Trimming stripped 3 bases from V and 8 bases from J, with 11 bases between. CDR3 coding DNA: TGCGCCAGCAGCCAGGGTCTTTTGGAGCCCCAGCATTTT. Translating gives CASSQGLLEPQHF.

V usage is TRBV6-5 and J usage is TRBJ1-2; 7 nucleotides agree with TRBD1. Looked up from germline, CDR1 is MNHEY and CDR2 is SVGAGI. The CDR3 contains 14 residues. With 6 bases clipped from V and 4 bases from J, the junction kept 8 bases outside the gene matches. In nucleotides, the CDR3 is TGTGCCAGCAGCTCCGGGACAGCAATCTATGGCTACACCTTC. Protein: CASSSGTAIYGYTF.

The V and J genes are TRBV19 and TRBJ1-2; D is uncertain. The CDR3 length is 12 residues. Germline V lookup: CDR1 LNHDA, CDR2 SQIVND (reference sequence). The ends were cut back, 4 bases at V and 8 bases at J, with 11 bases in the middle. CDR3 in DNA: TGTGCCAGTAGTAGAGAGGGCGGAGGCTACACCTTC. It codes for CASSREGGGYTF.

The chain uses TRBV18 and TRBJ2-7, with 7 bases matching TRBD2. Germline V gene lookup returns CDR1 KGHSH and CDR2 LQKENI. The CDR3 sequence is 17 residues long. The V gene end was trimmed by 3 bases and the J gene end by 0 bases; junction bases not matched to a gene: 11. The CDR3: CASSPPGRGRSSYEQYF. CDR3 bases: TGTGCCAGCTCACCTCCTGGGAGGGGCCGGAGCTCCTACGAGCAGTACTTC.

This clone was seen once. The chain employs TRBV6-5 and TRBJ2-7; 10 bases are shared with TRBD2. Germline-derived CDR1 and CDR2 are MNHEY and SVGAGI. The CDR3 covers 15 residues. Trimming removed 0 bases from V and 2 bases from J; junction bases left unmatched: 1. The CDR3 here is CASSYSLAGTYEQYF. In nucleotides, the CDR3 is TGTGCCAGCAGTTACTCACTAGCGGGGACCTACGAGCAGTACTTC.